The clone carrying this T cell receptor (beta chain) was found a few times. Its antigen remains unidentified. Additional DNA sequences in this sample encode the identical CDR3. The source of the sample is a study of a mutant IDH1 vaccine in newly diagnosed glioma. Germline loops: CDR1 SEHNR, CDR2 FQNEAQ (reference sequence). This CDR3 is 14 amino acids long. With 3 bases clipped from V and 0 bases from J, the junction kept 0 bases outside the gene matches. Assay: immunoSEQ multiplex PCR; the TCRdb copy retains only in-frame clones and omits some. The sample has about 38,000 clones, approximately 80% seen once. Noted time point: week 5, during vaccination. Vaccination comprised doses that each held 300 ug of mutant IDH1 20-mer peptide, plus topical imiquimod.

Sequencing used PBMCs, obtained from a glioma patient whose treatment included an IDH1 peptide vaccine. This receptor was obtained from a man aged 40-49 years with glioma. This rearrangement joins TRBV7-9 to TRBJ1-1, with TRBD1 matching over 8 bases. The CDR3 DNA reads as TGTGCCAGCAGCTTGGGACAGGTGAACACTGAAGCTTTCTTT. This gives the protein CASSLGQVNTEAFF.